Listed here are 3 T cell receptor beta chains from one sample, sequenced in a study of regulatory T cells in long-lasting Graves disease. Documented time point: newly diagnosed GD, antithyroid drugs for less than 3 months. Construction of the TCR library relied on RNA isolated from PBMCs. Arm-PCR of CDR3 regions with iRepertoire HTBI primers generated TCR beta libraries. TCRdb analysed the multiplex PCR reads with MiXCR anew, one entry per CDR3 protein. There are roughly 500,000 distinct CDR3 sequences in the sample; roughly 13% occur only once, and 8% to 10% lies in the top ten. The same data also went into a second study, on T cells in Graves' hyperthyroidism and ophthalmopathy.

The sample consisted of peripheral blood mononuclear cells (PBMCs), taken at new diagnosis, from a patient treated with antithyroid drugs. Receptor source: a man aged 25 to 40 with Graves disease.

Of note for this clonotype: A far larger clone differs by one base, so this is likely a read error. This sequence joins TRBV25-1 and TRBJ2-7; a weak D match, TRBD1 (6 bases). Between the trimmed V and J ends, which lost 2 bases and 2 bases, there was a span of 7 bases. Germline CDR1 reads MGHDK; CDR2 reads SYGVNS. The CDR3 has 13 residues. The CDR3 region has the DNA TGTGCCAGCAGTGAACCAGGGGCCTACGAGCAGTACTTC. This sequence encodes CASSEPGAYEQYF.

A single count supports this clonotype. Being one base from a much bigger clone, this may be a read error. Lacking the conserved final phenylalanine or tryptophan, this CDR3 likely reflects a read error. This chain joins TRBV6-2 or TRBV6-3 and TRBJ2-3; tentative D call: TRBD2 (5 bases). Trimming removed 0 bases at V and 2 bases at J, with 21 bases between. Germline lookup yields CDR1 MNHEY and CDR2 SVGEGT. This CDR3 spans 19 amino acids. CDR3 residues: CASSYSIDGPLRDTDTQYL. DNA of the CDR3: TGTGCCAGCAGTTACTCGATTGACGGGCCGCTCCGGGACACAGATACGCAGTATCTT.

The V and J genes are TRBV5-1 and TRBJ2-5, with TRBD2 matching over 12 bases. The CDR3 loop spans 18 amino acids. Germline lookup yields CDR1 SGHRS and CDR2 YFSETQ. V lost 4 bases, J lost 5 bases, and 15 bases stayed unmatched. CDR3: CASSLRTSGDTGAETQYF. In nucleotides, the CDR3 is TGCGCCAGCAGCCTCCGGACTAGCGGGGATACAGGGGCGGAGACCCAGTACTTC.